The sequence of this T cell receptor beta chain was determined in a study of OX40 agonist ivuxolimab in advanced cancers. On the study more broadly: Intravenous ivuxolimab at 0.01 to 10 mg/kg was given to patients every 2 weeks.

Systemic immunosuppression or a history of autoimmune disease excluded patients. With regard to this clone: The antigen is unknown.

Produced via immunoSEQ multiplex PCR; TCRdb's table is partial and in-frame only. The sample has about 86,000 clones; around 85% are singletons. The germline CDR1 and CDR2 sequences are SGDLS and YYNGEE. This CDR3 is built from 13 residues. V was pared by 5 bases and J by 4 bases, with 5 bases of the junction left unmatched. Whole-study results and caveats: At doses 0.1 to 3.0 mg/kg, CD4+ and CD8+ clones expanded.

The chain recombines TRBV9 with TRBJ1-2, with 7 bases lining up with TRBD1. The starting material was CD4+ or CD8+ T cells sorted from blood, obtained in a trial of the OX40 agonist ivuxolimab. The receptor's source is an adult with an advanced solid tumor such as melanoma, head and neck, liver or kidney cancer. CDR3 DNA: TGTGCCAGCAGTCCCCCAGGGGGCTATGGCTACACCTTC. Its protein product is CASSPPGGYGYTF.